Listed below are T cell receptor beta chains from one sample, sequenced in a study of blood T cell repertoires in COVID-19. Sequencing was performed with immunoSEQ multiplex PCR; in TCRdb, only in-frame clones are kept and a portion is missing. In the table there are 150,000 to 200,000 clones, 80% to 85% of which are singletons. The sequencing input was PBMCs or T cells enriched from blood (not recorded which). The receptors were gathered from a man between 65 and 80 years old who had been exposed to COVID-19. CDR3s include the opening cysteine and the closing phenylalanine or tryptophan. The D gene is left open where the match is weak. The size field is filled for only some rows; it gives once, few, many or a size class.

d_gene,abundance,j_gene,v_gene,CDR3aa,CDR3nt
NA,NA,TRBJ2-7,TRBV19,CASSAYRDSYEQYF,TGTGCCAGTAGTGCCTACCGGGACTCATACGAGCAGTACTTC
TRBD1,NA,TRBJ2-7,TRBV6-2/TRBV6-3,CASSPRVGRQGAYEQYF,TGTGCCAGCAGCCCTCGTGTTGGTCGGCAGGGGGCCTACGAGCAGTACTTC
NA,NA,TRBJ1-2,TRBV9,CASSVNDWYTF,TGTGCCAGCAGCGTGAATGACTGGTACACCTTC
TRBD1,NA,TRBJ1-5,TRBV19,CASSPRGAYSNQPQHF,TGTGCCAGTAGTCCCAGGGGGGCCTATAGCAATCAGCCCCAGCATTTT
TRBD2,NA,TRBJ2-3,TRBV9,CASSVGDGRTTDTQYF,TGTGCCAGCAGCGTAGGGGACGGGAGGACTACAGATACGCAGTATTTT
NA,NA,TRBJ1-2,TRBV6-5,CASSYSTANYGYTF,TGTGCCAGCAGTTACTCGACAGCTAACTATGGCTACACCTTC
TRBD1,NA,TRBJ2-5,TRBV30,CAWGRASGGRETQYF,TGTGCCTGGGGCCGAGCGTCAGGGGGCCGAGAGACCCAGTACTTC
TRBD1,few,TRBJ1-5,TRBV2,CASRRTRTGLGQPQHF,TGTGCCAGCAGACGGACACGGACAGGGCTGGGTCAGCCCCAGCATTTT
NA,NA,TRBJ2-1,TRBV12-5,CASGPGHSYNEQFF,TGTGCTAGTGGCCCGGGACATTCCTACAATGAGCAGTTCTTC
TRBD1,NA,TRBJ1-1,TRBV6-5,CASSYGGQGAWTEAFF,TGTGCCAGCAGTTACGGGGGACAGGGGGCATGGACTGAAGCTTTCTTT
NA,NA,TRBJ1-1,TRBV19,CASSISGENTEAFF,TGTGCCAGTAGTATATCAGGGGAGAACACTGAAGCTTTCTTT
TRBD1,NA,TRBJ1-3,TRBV6-1,CASSDEGQVSGNTIYF,TGTGCCAGCAGTGATGAGGGACAGGTCTCTGGAAACACCATATATTTT
NA,NA,TRBJ1-1,TRBV2,CASVEAMNTEAFF,TGTGCCAGCGTGGAGGCCATGAACACTGAAGCTTTCTTT
NA,NA,TRBJ2-2,TRBV5-1,CASSGGGRTLNTGELFF,TGCGCCAGCAGCGGGGGGGGCAGGACCCTGAACACCGGGGAGCTGTTTTTT
NA,NA,TRBJ1-1,TRBV12-3/TRBV12-4,CASSWGGSTEAFF,TGTGCCAGCAGTTGGGGGGGAAGCACTGAAGCTTTCTTT
NA,NA,TRBJ1-2,TRBV12-3/TRBV12-4,CASSPGVHYTF,TGTGCCAGCAGCCCCGGGGTACACTACACCTTC
TRBD1,NA,TRBJ2-7,TRBV20-1,CSATDRGEQYF,TGCAGTGCCACAGACAGGGGCGAGCAGTACTTC
NA,NA,TRBJ2-3,TRBV9,CASSVGVARSTDTQYF,TGTGCCAGCAGCGTCGGGGTAGCGAGAAGCACAGATACGCAGTATTTT
NA,NA,TRBJ2-1,TRBV19,CASSITQRTNNEQFF,TGTGCCAGTAGTATAACCCAGCGGACTAACAATGAGCAGTTCTTC
NA,few,TRBJ1-2,TRBV7-2,CASRVSQGMRGYTF,TGTGCCAGCAGGGTTTCTCAGGGGATGAGGGGCTACACCTTC
NA,NA,TRBJ2-7,TRBV6-4,CASSDSNGLAGYEQYF,TGTGCCAGCAGTGACTCGAACGGCCTAGCCGGCTACGAGCAGTACTTC
NA,NA,TRBJ2-7,TRBV4-3,CASSQARTAYEQYF,TGCGCCAGCAGCCAAGCGCGGACAGCCTACGAGCAGTACTTC
TRBD1,once,TRBJ2-7,TRBV7-8,CASSYSLGQGAYEQYF,TGTGCCAGCAGCTACAGCCTGGGACAGGGGGCCTACGAGCAGTACTTC
NA,NA,TRBJ2-2,TRBV9,CASSVATGGTGELFF,TGTGCCAGCAGCGTAGCGACAGGAGGCACCGGGGAGCTGTTTTTT
NA,NA,TRBJ2-7,TRBV7-8,CASSLGQASEQYF,TGTGCCAGCAGCTTAGGACAGGCTAGCGAGCAGTACTTC
NA,few,TRBJ2-7,TRBV28,CASSPVVAKYEQYF,TGTGCCAGCAGTCCCGTGGTTGCGAAATACGAGCAGTACTTC
NA,NA,TRBJ2-7,TRBV5-1,CASSLEGVDEQYF,TGCGCCAGCAGCTTGGAGGGGGTGGACGAGCAGTACTTC
NA,NA,TRBJ1-1,TRBV12-3/TRBV12-4,CASSLSMNTEAFF,TGTGCCAGCAGTTTAAGCATGAACACTGAAGCTTTCTTT
NA,few,TRBJ1-1,TRBV6-2/TRBV6-3,CASSFLGSTEAFF,TGTGCCAGCAGTTTCTTAGGGAGCACTGAAGCTTTCTTT
TRBD1,many,TRBJ2-5,TRBV5-1,CASSDSGTEAAQYF,TGCGCCAGCAGCGACTCCGGGACAGAAGCGGCCCAGTACTTC
NA,NA,TRBJ1-6,TRBV7-2,CASSLGGEGRSPLHF,TGTGCCAGCAGCTTAGGGGGGGAAGGGAGATCACCCCTCCACTTT
NA,NA,TRBJ2-1,TRBV7-8,CASSSLRGEQFF,TGTGCCAGCAGCTCGCTCCGAGGTGAGCAGTTCTTC
NA,NA,TRBJ2-7,TRBV27,CATHGAYEQYF,TGTGCCACCCATGGGGCTTACGAGCAGTACTTC
NA,NA,TRBJ2-7,TRBV14,CASSPDIGGAYEQYF,TGTGCCAGCAGCCCGGACATAGGGGGGGCCTACGAGCAGTACTTC
TRBD1,NA,TRBJ2-7,TRBV24-1,CATGGQGGGSSYEQYF,TGTGCCACCGGGGGACAGGGAGGAGGGAGTTCCTACGAGCAGTACTTC
NA,NA,TRBJ1-5,TRBV28,CASSPSGPPQPQHF,TGTGCCAGCAGCCCTTCTGGCCCCCCGCAGCCCCAGCATTTT
TRBD1,NA,TRBJ2-2,TRBV7-2,CASSRGQSPTGELFF,TGTGCCAGCAGCAGGGGACAGTCCCCCACCGGGGAGCTGTTTTTT
NA,NA,TRBJ1-4,TRBV21-1,CASSKVGQGHEKLFF,TGTGCCAGCAGCAAAGTGGGACAGGGTCATGAAAAACTGTTTTTT
NA,NA,TRBJ1-6,TRBV12-3/TRBV12-4,CASSLAPEQDLHF,TGTGCCAGCAGTTTAGCCCCGGAACAGGACCTCCACTTT
TRBD1,NA,TRBJ1-2,TRBV6-6,CASSYKTGEVYGYTF,TGTGCCAGCAGTTATAAAACAGGGGAGGTCTATGGCTACACCTTC
NA,NA,TRBJ1-4,TRBV4-1,CASSRGVGILNEKLFF,TGCGCCAGCAGCCGGGGGGTAGGGATTCTCAATGAAAAACTGTTTTTT
TRBD1,NA,TRBJ2-1,TRBV6-4,CASSDQYGDRGYNEQFF,TGTGCCAGCAGTGACCAATACGGGGACAGGGGGTACAATGAGCAGTTCTTC